This passage covers 22 T cell receptor beta chains from one sample sequenced in a study of blood T cell repertoires in COVID-19. Clones were sequenced by immunoSEQ multiplex PCR, and TCRdb holds only the in-frame ones, with some missing. The sample shows 70,000 to 90,000 clones, roughly 82% of them seen only once. Source material: peripheral blood. These receptors were collected from a woman at least 80 years old with acute or convalescent COVID-19.

The chain is built from TRBV27 and TRBJ1-6; 9 nucleotides line up with TRBD1. CDR3 length: 15 residues. The germline CDR1 and CDR2 sequences are MNHEY and SMNVEV (reference sequence). J gave up 14 bases and V 6 bases, and 14 bases lay outside the gene matches. In DNA, the CDR3 is TGTGCCAGCAGCCCAACCGGGACAGGGCTTTCGACCCTCCACTTT. This codes for CASSPTGTGLSTLHF.

V is TRBV21-1 and J is TRBJ2-1; the listed D gene, TRBD1, was not tested against the DNA. TRBV21-1 is reported as a pseudogene. The CDR3 consists of 15 residues. CDR3 sequence reads: CASSKVEGVHNEQFF. DNA of the CDR3: TGTGCCAGCAGCAAAGTTGAAGGGGTTCACAATGAGCAGTTCTTC.

The chain recombines TRBV5-1 with TRBJ2-7, with D possibly being TRBD1 (5 bases). The CDR3 sequence is 15 residues long. Germline CDR1 SGHRS, CDR2 YFSETQ. Trimming shortened V by 0 bases and J by 7 bases, and 17 bases separated the two germline ends. This CDR3 reads CASSLEMAGPREQYF. The CDR3 DNA reads as TGCGCCAGCAGCTTGGAAATGGCAGGGCCCAGAGAGCAGTACTTC.

CDR3 bases: TGTGCCAGCGCCGGTGACAGAGGCTACGAGCAGTACTTC. Translation: CASAGDRGYEQYF. This chain links TRBV7-9 with TRBJ2-7; possibly TRBD1 for D (5 bases). The germline V gene encodes CDR1 SEHNR and CDR2 FQNEAQ (reference sequence). This CDR3 is built from 13 residues. Trimming shortened V by 8 bases and J by 3 bases, and 14 bases separated the two germline ends.

The chain links TRBV3-1 (or the pseudogene TRBV3-2) to TRBJ2-5; D is possibly TRBD1 (5 bases). The CDR3 is 12 amino acids. Germline CDR1 and CDR2: LGHDT and YNNKEL (reference sequence). Trimming stripped 3 bases from V and 4 bases from J, with 6 bases between. DNA of the CDR3: TGTGCCAGCAGCCACCAGGGAGAGACCCAGTACTTC. Encoded protein: CASSHQGETQYF.

V is TRBV5-4 and J is TRBJ1-2; 7 bases line up with TRBD1. The V segment lost 0 bases and the J segment 2 bases; nucleotides outside the gene matches: 1. The CDR3 has 14 amino acids. Germline V gene data show CDR1 as SGHNT and CDR2 as YYREEE (reference sequence). CDR3 in amino acids: CASSLAGQNYGYTF. The CDR3 nucleotides are TGTGCCAGCAGCTTGGCGGGACAGAACTATGGCTACACCTTC. Drawing the rest from reference TRBV5-4 and TRBJ1-2, the complete variable domain is ETGVTQSPTHLIKTRGQQVTLRCSSQSGHNTVSWYQQALGQGPQFIFQYYREEENGRGNFPPRFSGLQFPNYSSELNVNALELDDSALYLCASSLAGQNYGYTFGSGTRLTVV.

The chain is built from TRBV18 and TRBJ1-2; no reliable D call. CDR3 length: 14 amino acids. Germline V gives CDR1 KGHSH, CDR2 LQKENI. Trimming took off 2 bases at V and 8 bases at J, with 15 bases between the two ends. In DNA form, the CDR3 reads TGTGCCAGCTCACCAACCGAGAGGGTTCAGGGCTACACCTTC. The encoded protein is CASSPTERVQGYTF.

The chain employs TRBV5-1 and TRBJ2-5, with a possible D match to TRBD2 (5 bases). The CDR3 consists of 15 residues. Trimming took off 9 bases at V and 5 bases at J, with 23 bases between the two ends. Looked up from germline, CDR1 is SGHRS and CDR2 is YFSETQ. The CDR3 DNA is TGCGCCACCGGGCCCGGTCGGGGTCAAGGGGAGACCCAGTACTTC. Protein sequence: CATGPGRGQGETQYF. The full variable domain, rest sourced from reference TRBV5-1 and TRBJ2-5, is KAGVTQTPRYLIKTRGQQVTLSCSPISGHRSVSWYQQTPGQGLQFLFEYFSETQRNKGNFPGRFSGRQFSNSRSEMNVSTLELGDSALYLCATGPGRGQGETQYFGPGTRLLVL.

In nucleotides, the CDR3 is TGTGCCAGTAGTACCGGGACAGCCGTCTACGAGCAGTACTTC. As protein: CASSTGTAVYEQYF. V gene TRBV19 combines with J gene TRBJ2-7; 7 nucleotides match TRBD1. V was clipped by 4 bases and J by 3 bases; unmatched bases: 6. Germline CDR1 reads LNHDA; CDR2 reads SQIVND (reference sequence). There are 14 residues in the CDR3. The whole variable domain, filled in from reference TRBV19 and TRBJ2-7, reads DGGITQSPKYLFRKEGQNVTLSCEQNLNHDAMYWYRQDPGQGLRLIYYSQIVNDFQKGDIAEGYSVSREKKESFPLTVTSAQKNPTAFYLCASSTGTAVYEQYFGPGTRLTVT.

V usage is TRBV3-1 (or the pseudogene TRBV3-2) and J usage is TRBJ2-6, with D unclear. Germline loops: CDR1 LGHDT, CDR2 YNNKEL (reference sequence). Between the trimmed V and J ends, which lost 1 base and 0 bases, there was a span of 7 bases. The length of the CDR3 is 16 residues. The CDR3 protein is CASSQALFSGANVLTF. CDR3 DNA: TGTGCCAGCAGCCAAGCGTTGTTCTCTGGGGCCAACGTCCTGACTTTC.

The chain is built from TRBV5-1 and TRBJ1-1; 8 positions match TRBD1. CDR1 SGHRS and CDR2 YFSETQ come from the germline V gene. The length of the CDR3 is 14 residues. V gave up 4 bases and J gave up 5 bases; unmatched junction bases: 7. The DNA of the CDR3 is TGCGCCAGCAGCCTCGACAGGGGTAGAACTGAAGCTTTCTTT. It is translated as CASSLDRGRTEAFF.

V usage is TRBV13 and J usage is TRBJ1-1; the D gene is possibly TRBD1 (6 bases). The CDR3 consists of 15 residues. Trimming took 6 bases from V and 5 from J, leaving 19 bases between them. Germline loops: CDR1 PRHDT, CDR2 FYEKMQ (reference sequence). CDR3 amino acids: CASSLFKGVKTEAFF. CDR3 sequence (DNA): TGTGCCAGCAGTCTCTTTAAGGGGGTTAAGACTGAAGCTTTCTTT.

The table lists this clone with a few counts. Mismatch with germline at one junction end may stem from a read error. V is TRBV7-2 and J is TRBJ2-1; no definite D call. Per germline, CDR1 SGHTA and CDR2 FQGNSA. The CDR3 length is 15 residues. The CDR3 spells CASIQAGLSSNEQFF. The CDR3 DNA is TGTGCCAGCATTCAGGCTGGCCTCTCCTCCAATGAGCAGTTCTTC.

This sequence joins TRBV6-5 and TRBJ2-1; maybe TRBD1 (6 bases). CDR3 length: 12 residues. Per the germline V gene, CDR1 is MNHEY and CDR2 is SVGAGI. Trimming shortened V by 6 bases and J by 8 bases, and 11 bases separated the two germline ends. The CDR3 region is CASRDTGYEQFF. In DNA, the CDR3 is TGTGCCAGCAGGGATACAGGGTATGAGCAGTTCTTC.

V is TRBV4-1 and J is TRBJ1-1; 8 nucleotides match TRBD1. The V and J ends lost 3 bases and 5 bases, in that order; junction bases with no gene match: 11. CDR1 is MGHRA and CDR2 is YSYEKL in the germline V gene. This CDR3 spans 16 amino acids. The CDR3, as DNA: TGCGCCAGCAGCCAGCCCACCCAGGGGGCCGGAACTGAAGCTTTCTTT. This translates into CASSQPTQGAGTEAFF.

The chain employs TRBV5-1 and TRBJ2-2; tentative D call: TRBD1 (5 bases). CDR1 and CDR2 (germline): SGHRS, YFSETQ. The length of the CDR3 is 13 residues. V was shortened by 3 bases and J by 5 bases, with 8 bases between the two germline ends. The CDR3 DNA is TGCGCCAGCAGCTCGACAGCGACCGGGGAGCTGTTTTTT. Its protein product is CASSSTATGELFF.

This rearrangement joins TRBV19 to TRBJ1-6; 7 nucleotides agree with TRBD1. The J segment lost 11 bases and the V segment lost 5 bases, leaving 9 bases of the junction unmatched. The germline gives CDR1 LNHDA, CDR2 SQIVND (reference sequence). This CDR3 spans 14 amino acids. CDR3 protein: CASSGGQSSTPLHF. Here the CDR3 DNA reads TGTGCCAGTAGTGGGGGACAGTCCTCGACACCCCTCCACTTT.

The genes are TRBV29-1 and TRBJ1-2, with a weak D call TRBD1 (6 bases). This CDR3 spans 13 amino acids. CDR1 and CDR2 from the germline V gene are SQVTM and ANQGSEA. Trimming pared 4 bases from V and 2 bases from J, leaving 11 bases between. The CDR3 here is CSVGGQGNYGYTF. The CDR3 DNA reads TGCAGCGTTGGGGGGCAGGGGAACTATGGCTACACCTTC.

The gene calls are TRBV5-1 and TRBJ1-1, with D perhaps matching TRBD1 (6 bases). This CDR3 has 13 residues. Germline loops: CDR1 SGHRS, CDR2 YFSETQ. Between the trimmed V and J ends, which lost 4 bases and 1 base, there was a span of 8 bases. The CDR3 loop reads CASSTGQNTEAFF. The CDR3 nucleotides are TGCGCCAGCAGCACGGGACAGAACACTGAAGCTTTCTTT. The full variable domain, its missing parts supplied by reference TRBV5-1 and TRBJ1-1, is KAGVTQTPRYLIKTRGQQVTLSCSPISGHRSVSWYQQTPGQGLQFLFEYFSETQRNKGNFPGRFSGRQFSNSRSEMNVSTLELGDSALYLCASSTGQNTEAFFGQGTRLTVV.

This clone was seen only a few times. V usage is TRBV3-1 (or the pseudogene TRBV3-2) and J usage is TRBJ2-7, with 9 bases identical to TRBD2. In germline, CDR1 is LGHDT, CDR2 YNNKEL (reference sequence). Trimming at V came to 4 bases and at J to 2 bases, leaving 3 bases not matched to a gene. This CDR3 has 14 residues. The CDR3 spells CASSLWTSAYEQYF. The DNA of the CDR3 is TGTGCCAGCAGCCTTTGGACTAGCGCCTACGAGCAGTACTTC.

The CDR3 nucleotides read TGCGCCAGCAGCCCCGCCGGGACAGGGCGGGGATCACCCCTCCACTTT. It translates to CASSPAGTGRGSPLHF. This chain connects TRBV5-1 to TRBJ1-6; 9 bases match TRBD1. Germline V gives CDR1 SGHRS, CDR2 YFSETQ. V trimming: 4 bases; J trimming: 10 bases; junction bases outside the gene matches: 12. The CDR3 is 16 residues long.

The rearrangement joins TRBV3-1 (or the pseudogene TRBV3-2) to TRBJ2-5; D is possibly TRBD2 (6 bases). Germline V gene sequence: CDR1 LGHDT, CDR2 YNNKEL (reference sequence). Trimming left V 4 bases short and J 7 bases short, with 16 bases between. CDR3 length: 14 amino acids. The CDR3 nucleotides read TGTGCCAGCAGCCTGGTGACGGGGGACGGGACCCAGTACTTC. Amino acids: CASSLVTGDGTQYF.